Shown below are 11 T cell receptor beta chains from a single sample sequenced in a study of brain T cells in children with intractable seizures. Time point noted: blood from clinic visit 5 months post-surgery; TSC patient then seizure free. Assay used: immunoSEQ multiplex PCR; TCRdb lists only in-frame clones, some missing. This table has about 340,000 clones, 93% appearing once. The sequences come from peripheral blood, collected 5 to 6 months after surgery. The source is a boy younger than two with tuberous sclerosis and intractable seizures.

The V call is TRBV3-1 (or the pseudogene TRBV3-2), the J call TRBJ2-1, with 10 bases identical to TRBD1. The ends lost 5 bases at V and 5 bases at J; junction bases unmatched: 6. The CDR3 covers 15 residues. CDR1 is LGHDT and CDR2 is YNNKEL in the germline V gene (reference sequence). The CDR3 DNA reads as TGTGCCAGCAGCACCCGGGACAGGGGAAACAATGAGCAGTTCTTC. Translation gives CASSTRDRGNNEQFF.

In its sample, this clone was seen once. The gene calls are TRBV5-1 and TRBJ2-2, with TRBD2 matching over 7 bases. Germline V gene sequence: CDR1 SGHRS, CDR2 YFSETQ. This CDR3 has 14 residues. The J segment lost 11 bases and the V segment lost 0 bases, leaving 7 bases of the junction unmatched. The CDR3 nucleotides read TGCGCCAGCAGCTTGGCTGCGGGAGATTTAGAGCTGTTTTTT. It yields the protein CASSLAAGDLELFF.

The chain's CDR3 is CATSAGVNYEQYF. Written as DNA, the CDR3 is TGTGCCACCAGCGCGGGGGTCAACTACGAGCAGTACTTC. The J gene is TRBJ2-7, the V gene TRBV15; 7 bases line up with TRBD2. From germline, CDR1 is LNHNV and CDR2 YYDKDF (reference sequence). The CDR3 is made up of 13 amino acids. V dropped 5 bases and J dropped 3; count of bases not matched to a gene: 4.

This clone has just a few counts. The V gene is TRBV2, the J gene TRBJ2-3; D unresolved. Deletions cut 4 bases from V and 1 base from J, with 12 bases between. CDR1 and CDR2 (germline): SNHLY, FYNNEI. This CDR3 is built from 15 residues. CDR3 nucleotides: TGTGCCAGCAGTGTACTTCATTCGGGCACAGATACGCAGTATTTT. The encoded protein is CASSVLHSGTDTQYF.

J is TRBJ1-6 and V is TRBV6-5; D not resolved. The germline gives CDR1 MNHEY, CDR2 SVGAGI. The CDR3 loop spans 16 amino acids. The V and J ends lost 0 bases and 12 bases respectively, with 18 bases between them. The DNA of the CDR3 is TGTGCCAGCAGTTACTCTACGGGGTCGGCTGCAGGACCCCTCCACTTT. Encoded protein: CASSYSTGSAAGPLHF.

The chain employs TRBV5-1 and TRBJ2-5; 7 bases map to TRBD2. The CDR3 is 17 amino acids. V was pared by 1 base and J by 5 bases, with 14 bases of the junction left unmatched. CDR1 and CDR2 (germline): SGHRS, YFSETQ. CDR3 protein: CASSLRDGGYRSETQYF. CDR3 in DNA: TGCGCCAGCAGCTTGAGGGACGGGGGGTACCGCAGCGAGACCCAGTACTTC. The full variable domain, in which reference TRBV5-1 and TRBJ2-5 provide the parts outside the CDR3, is KAGVTQTPRYLIKTRGQQVTLSCSPISGHRSVSWYQQTPGQGLQFLFEYFSETQRNKGNFPGRFSGRQFSNSRSEMNVSTLELGDSALYLCASSLRDGGYRSETQYFGPGTRLLVL.

CDR3 coding DNA: TGTGCCAGCAGTCCGGGGGGCTACGAGCAGTACTTC. This sequence encodes CASSPGGYEQYF. The chain employs TRBV11-3 and TRBJ2-7, with TRBD2 identical over 7 bases. The germline gives CDR1 SGHNT, CDR2 YENEEA. V lost 6 bases and J lost 3; bases outside the gene matches: 2. The length of the CDR3 is 12 residues. Complete variable domain (other parts from reference TRBV11-3 and TRBJ2-7): EAGVVQSPRYKIIEKKQPVAFWCNPISGHNTLYWYLQNLGQGPELLIRYENEEAVDDSQLPKDRFSAERLKGVDSTLKIQPAELGDSAVYLCASSPGGYEQYFGPGTRLTVT.

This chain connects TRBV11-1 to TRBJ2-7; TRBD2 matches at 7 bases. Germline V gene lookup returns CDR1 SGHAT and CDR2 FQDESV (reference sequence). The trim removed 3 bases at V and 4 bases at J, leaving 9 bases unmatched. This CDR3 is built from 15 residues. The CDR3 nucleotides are TGTGCCAGCAGCTTTATGGCGGGAGTCTCTTACGAGCAGTACTTC. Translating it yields CASSFMAGVSYEQYF.

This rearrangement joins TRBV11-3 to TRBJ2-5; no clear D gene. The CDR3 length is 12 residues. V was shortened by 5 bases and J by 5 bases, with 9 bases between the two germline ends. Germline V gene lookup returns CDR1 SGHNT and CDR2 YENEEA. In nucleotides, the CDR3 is TGTGCCAGCAGCCTGGCGAAGGAGACCCAGTACTTC. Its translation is CASSLAKETQYF.

The CDR3 region has the DNA TGTGCCTGGAGTGAGACAGGACCTTGGGATGGAGGCTACACCTTC. This translates into CAWSETGPWDGGYTF. The V call is TRBV30, the J call TRBJ1-2, with D possibly being TRBD1 (6 bases). The CDR3 has 15 residues. Trimming took off 1 base at V and 8 bases at J, with 20 bases between the two ends. Germline V gene sequence: CDR1 GTSNPN, CDR2 SVGIG (reference sequence).

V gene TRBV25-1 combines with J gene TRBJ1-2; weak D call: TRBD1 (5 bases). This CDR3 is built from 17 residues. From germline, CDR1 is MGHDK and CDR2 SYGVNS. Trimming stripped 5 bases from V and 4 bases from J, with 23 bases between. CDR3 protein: CASSPSGQGRGFYGYTF. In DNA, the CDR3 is TGTGCCAGCAGTCCCAGTGGTCAGGGACGGGGATTCTATGGCTACACCTTC.